This TCR beta chain was retrieved from a study of patients and donors after allogeneic stem cell transplantation. CDR1 and CDR2 (germline): MNHNS, SASEGT. The V end was cut by 7 bases, the J end by 6 bases, with 16 bases between. The CDR3 contains 14 residues. TCRdb re-called the RT-PCR reads through MiXCR, storing one row per CDR3 protein. This table holds 800,000 to 1,000,000 distinct CDR3 sequences, 15% to 20% found once. This clonotype was seen a handful of times. This TCR derives from a human donor who was either an allogeneic HSCT recipient or a stem cell or donor lymphocyte infusion donor (not recorded which). It is not recorded whose cells these are; they may come from a transplant donor. The chain carries TRBV6-1 and TRBJ2-1; unclear D gene. The sequenced material came from blood, either unsorted or a sorted T cell fraction (not recorded which). CDR3 amino acids: CASTPGLQFNEQFF. The CDR3 region has the DNA TGTGCCAGCACCCCGGGCCTCCAGTTCAATGAGCAGTTCTTC.